This T cell receptor beta chain was captured in a study of radiotherapy plus CTLA-4 blockade in lung cancer. About the study: Objective responses were observed in approximately 20% of patients, and disease control was achieved by about 30%. Regarding the study as a whole: After radiotherapy and ipilimumab, tumor-derived clones expanded in peripheral blood.

In the case of this clone: Antigen specificity is unknown.

Here immunoSEQ multiplex PCR was the method, and the copy in TCRdb shows in-frame clones only, minus some. The sample yields roughly 75,000 clones, roughly 80% seen once. V was clipped by 6 bases and J by 4 bases; unmatched bases: 12. CDR1 SNHLY and CDR2 FYNNEI come from the germline V gene. The CDR3 totals 16 residues. The receptor comes from a human donor with non-small cell lung cancer who had stable disease on radiotherapy plus ipilimumab. Source: peripheral blood, taken from a patient treated with radiotherapy plus ipilimumab. The J gene is TRBJ2-7, the V gene TRBV2; TRBD1 aligns across 10 bases. The CDR3 sequence is CASSTGPGQGTYEQYF. In nucleotides, the CDR3 is TGTGCCAGCAGCACCGGTCCGGGACAGGGGACTTACGAGCAGTACTTC.